Listed here are 14 T cell receptor beta chains from one sample, sequenced in a study of blood T cell repertoires in COVID-19. Method: immunoSEQ multiplex PCR; TCRdb's copy keeps in-frame clones and lacks some. The repertoire holds 250,000 to 400,000 clones, with roughly nine tenths as singletons. Sequenced input: PBMCs or T cells enriched from blood (not recorded which). Source of these receptors: a man in his fifties or sixties who had recovered from COVID-19.

This chain joins TRBV7-2 and TRBJ2-1; the match to TRBD2 covers 11 bases. Germline V gene data show CDR1 as SGHTA and CDR2 as FQGNSA. The CDR3 is 17 amino acids. The V and J ends lost 3 bases and 0 bases, in that order; junction bases with no gene match: 4. The CDR3 DNA reads as TGTGCCAGCAGCTTCCCTACTAGCGGGAGCTCCTACAATGAGCAGTTCTTC. This gives the protein CASSFPTSGSSYNEQFF.

This clone was seen a handful of times. The chain uses TRBV27 and TRBJ1-5, with a possible D match to TRBD1 (6 bases). The germline V gene has CDR1 MNHEY and CDR2 SMNVEV (reference sequence). V lost 5 bases to trimming and J lost 5 bases, with 13 bases between them. CDR3 length equals 14 residues. CDR3 sequence: CASSVRGPHQPQHF. CDR3 coding DNA: TGTGCCAGCAGTGTCAGGGGTCCCCATCAGCCCCAGCATTTT.

Concerning this clone: The junction does not match germline at one end; this may be a read error. The chain carries TRBV7-2 and TRBJ1-2, with a tentative D call TRBD1 (6 bases). The CDR3 has 15 residues. Germline CDR1 is SGHTA and CDR2 is FQGNSA. The CDR3 loop reads CASTLGPRGGYGYTF. The DNA for the CDR3 is TGTGCCAGCACCTTAGGGCCCAGGGGTGGCTATGGCTACACCTTC.

This chain uses TRBV9 with TRBJ2-2; TRBD1 matches at 8 bases. The junction had 6 bases not matched to a gene; V was cut back by 6 bases and J by 5 bases. Germline lookup yields CDR1 SGDLS and CDR2 YYNGEE. The CDR3 is made up of 14 amino acids. The CDR3, as DNA: TGTGCCAGCACCTTCGGACAGGGAACCGGGGAGCTGTTTTTT. Translating it yields CASTFGQGTGELFF.

This clone was counted only a few times. The rearrangement uses TRBV7-9 and TRBJ1-6, with 8 bases that match TRBD1. The CDR3 loop spans 17 amino acids. The V gene end was trimmed by 5 bases and the J gene end by 2 bases; junction bases not matched to a gene: 8. The germline gives CDR1 SEHNR, CDR2 FQNEAQ (reference sequence). DNA for the CDR3: TGTGCCAGCAGCCCCGGACAGGGATCGGCCTATAATTCACCCCTCCACTTT. Protein sequence: CASSPGQGSAYNSPLHF.

The V gene is TRBV5-5, the J gene TRBJ1-3; maybe TRBD1 (6 bases). The CDR3 contains 18 residues. CDR1 SGHKS and CDR2 YYEKEE come from the germline V gene (reference sequence). Trimming removed 0 bases from V and 0 bases from J, with 16 bases in between. CDR3 loop: CASSLAVGWTASGNTIYF. The CDR3 nucleotides read TGTGCCAGCAGCTTGGCCGTTGGTTGGACAGCCTCTGGAAACACCATATATTTT.

V is TRBV29-1 and J is TRBJ2-1; TRBD1 matches 7 bases. CDR3 size: 13 residues. The V gene's germline CDR1 is SQVTM and CDR2 ANQGSEA. Unmatched junction bases numbered 5, after V lost 6 bases and J lost 3 bases. CDR3 region: CSVRDSSYNEQFF. CDR3 sequence (DNA): TGCAGCGTACGGGACAGTAGCTACAATGAGCAGTTCTTC.

V usage is TRBV11-2 and J usage is TRBJ2-5, with 10 positions matching TRBD2. The CDR3 extends over 14 amino acids. Germline V gene sequence: CDR1 SGHAT, CDR2 FQNNGV. The trim removed 4 bases at V and 4 bases at J, leaving 3 bases unmatched. The CDR3 DNA reads TGTGCCAGCAGCTCAACTAGCGGGGCAGAGACCCAGTACTTC. Its translation: CASSSTSGAETQYF.

The chain couples TRBV7-9 to TRBJ1-5; 7 bases fit TRBD1. Looked up from germline, CDR1 is SEHNR and CDR2 is FQNEAQ (reference sequence). Trimming at V came to 2 bases and at J to 4 bases, leaving 14 bases not matched to a gene. The CDR3 has 18 amino acids. The CDR3 is CASSLNTGDLTSNQPQHF. The CDR3 DNA reads as TGTGCCAGCAGCTTAAATACAGGGGACCTCACCTCAAATCAGCCCCAGCATTTT.

The gene calls are TRBV6-2 or TRBV6-3 and TRBJ2-7; no firm D call. The length of the CDR3 is 16 residues. Trimming took off 0 bases at V and 2 bases at J, with 14 bases between the two ends. Germline V CDR1 and CDR2: MNHEY, SVGEGT. CDR3 DNA sequence: TGTGCCAGCAGTTACTCGGGTGGCCACCAGGCCTACGAGCAGTACTTC. Amino acid sequence: CASSYSGGHQAYEQYF.

The chain couples TRBV5-1 to TRBJ2-4; D is uncertain. V was shortened by 5 bases and J by 1 base, with 10 bases between the two germline ends. This CDR3 has 14 amino acids. Germline CDR1 reads SGHRS; CDR2 reads YFSETQ. The CDR3 nucleotides read TGCGCCAGCAGTTTTACAGAGGCCAAAAACATTCAGTACTTC. Amino acid sequence: CASSFTEAKNIQYF.

The chain links TRBV18 to TRBJ1-2, with D perhaps matching TRBD1 (5 bases). Trimming stripped 5 bases from V and 6 bases from J, with 22 bases between. The germline V gene encodes CDR1 KGHSH and CDR2 LQKENI. The CDR3 is 16 amino acids. In DNA, the CDR3 is TGTGCCAGCTCAAGATTTGGGGCAGACCCTCCCGATGGCTACACCTTC. It encodes CASSRFGADPPDGYTF. Filled out from reference TRBV18 and TRBJ1-2, the complete variable domain reads NAGVMQNPRHLVRRRGQEARLRCSPMKGHSHVYWYRQLPEEGLKFMVYLQKENIIDESGMPKERFSAEFPKEGPSILRIQQVVRGDSAAYFCASSRFGADPPDGYTFGSGTRLTVV.

The chain joins TRBV6-5 to TRBJ2-7; weak D call: TRBD2 (6 bases). The CDR3 is made up of 14 amino acids. Germline values: CDR1 MNHEY, CDR2 SVGAGI. V was shortened by 0 bases and J by 3 bases, with 9 bases between the two germline ends. As DNA, the CDR3 is TGTGCCAGCAGTTACTCGCGGGGAGGCTACGAGCAGTACTTC. This translates into CASSYSRGGYEQYF.

The rearrangement links TRBV10-3 to TRBJ2-2, with D maybe TRBD2 (6 bases). V lost 4 bases to trimming and J lost 3 bases, with 12 bases between them. CDR1 ENHRY and CDR2 SYGVKD come from the germline V gene. CDR3 length: 15 amino acids. CDR3 region: CAISAGGIDTGELFF. The CDR3 nucleotides are TGTGCCATCAGTGCTGGAGGGATCGACACCGGGGAGCTGTTTTTT.